This record concerns one T cell receptor beta chain sequence. What it binds is unknown. Germline values: CDR1 MNHEY, CDR2 SMNVEV (reference sequence). V shed 4 bases, J shed 1 base, and the junction held 10 bases outside the gene matches. This CDR3 comprises 17 residues. The sample is drawn from a study of cytomegalovirus exposure and HLA in healthy donors. General study points: Fewer N-insertions than the roughly 670-donor mean were reportedly shown by an Asian-associated ancestry cluster in a later analysis. Earlier findings revealed that most TCR beta V segments proved productive either about 90% or about 30% of the time.

Primers for the PCR totalled 60 Vbeta and 13 Jbeta. Clones were sequenced by immunoSEQ multiplex PCR, and TCRdb holds only the in-frame ones, with some missing. This sample yields roughly 50,000 clones, of which 82% are seen a single time; approximately 2.8% belongs to the top ten. Sequenced material: PBMCs. The TCR originated in a woman between 18 and 29 years old in good health and CMV-seronegative. The chain recombines TRBV27 with TRBJ2-3; 8 nucleotides match TRBD1. As DNA, the CDR3 is TGTGCCAGCAGTTCGACACGACAGGGGTTGGGCACAGATACGCAGTATTTT. As protein: CASSSTRQGLGTDTQYF.